Shown below are 10 T cell receptor beta chains from a single sample sequenced in a study of cytomegalovirus exposure and HLA in healthy donors. PCR primers comprised 60 Vbeta and 13 Jbeta primers. Assay: immunoSEQ multiplex PCR; the TCRdb copy retains only in-frame clones and omits some. The sample includes 100,000 to 150,000 clones, 81% of them seen just once. Sequencing was carried out using PBMCs. The receptors shown here come from a man aged 18 to 30 in good health and CMV-seropositive.

This rearrangement joins TRBV30 to TRBJ1-1; 8 bases match TRBD1. V was pared by 4 bases and J by 2 bases, with 3 bases of the junction left unmatched. The CDR3 contains 13 residues. Germline V gene sequence: CDR1 GTSNPN, CDR2 SVGIG (reference sequence). In DNA form, the CDR3 reads TGTGCCTGGAAGACAGGGGTAAACACTGAAGCTTTCTTT. Encoded protein: CAWKTGVNTEAFF.

The chain uses TRBV4-1 and TRBJ2-2; 7 bases are shared with TRBD2. After removal of 4 bases from V and 2 bases from J, the junction contained 10 bases not matched to a gene. This CDR3 spans 17 amino acids. Per germline, CDR1 MGHRA and CDR2 YSYEKL. The CDR3: CASSPGGGTLNTGELFF. The CDR3 DNA follows: TGCGCCAGCAGCCCCGGGGGAGGGACCCTAAACACCGGGGAGCTGTTTTTT.

The V gene is TRBV29-1, the J gene TRBJ1-1; D not certain. The germline CDR1 and CDR2 sequences are SQVTM and ANQGSEA. Trimming left V 5 bases short and J 3 bases short, with 7 bases between. The CDR3 totals 11 residues. In nucleotides, the CDR3 is TGCAGCGTTTGGGAGGACACTGAAGCTTTCTTT. Protein product: CSVWEDTEAFF.

This clone has a single count. This rearrangement joins TRBV27 to TRBJ2-7, with D hard to call. This CDR3 has 14 residues. The germline CDR1 and CDR2 sequences are MNHEY and SMNVEV (reference sequence). V was trimmed by 5 bases and J by 0 bases, leaving 11 bases between them. The DNA of the CDR3 is TGTGCCAGCAGTCCGACTGGAAACTCCTACGAGCAGTACTTC. Its translation: CASSPTGNSYEQYF.

CDR3 DNA: TGTGCCAGCAGTGAATACACTAGCGGGAGCAGGGATGAGCAGTTCTTC. It codes for CASSEYTSGSRDEQFF. The rearrangement joins TRBV25-1 to TRBJ2-1; 11 bases agree with TRBD2. With 0 bases clipped from V and 8 bases from J, the junction kept 6 bases outside the gene matches. The CDR3 runs 16 residues. CDR1 and CDR2 from the germline V gene are MGHDK and SYGVNS.

The chain couples TRBV6-6 to TRBJ1-1; 7 nucleotides line up with TRBD1. Germline V lookup: CDR1 MNHNY, CDR2 SVGAGI (reference sequence). The CDR3 is 16 amino acids. Trimming removed 5 bases from V and 0 bases from J; junction bases left unmatched: 9. The CDR3 coding sequence is TGTGCCAGCAGTAAGGTTACAGGGGACATGAACACTGAAGCTTTCTTT. Its protein product is CASSKVTGDMNTEAFF.

The CDR3 sequence: CASSDIERMNTEAFF. For the CDR3, the DNA is TGTGCCAGCAGTGACATAGAGAGGATGAACACTGAAGCTTTCTTT. The V and J genes are TRBV6-4 and TRBJ1-1; D ambiguous. Deletions cut 2 bases from V and 0 bases from J, with 10 bases between. There are 15 residues in the CDR3. CDR1 and CDR2 (germline): MRHNA, SNTAGT.

V is TRBV29-1 and J is TRBJ1-2; the D gene is possibly TRBD1 (6 bases). V was shortened by 0 bases and J by 4 bases, with 15 bases between the two germline ends. CDR1 and CDR2 from the germline V gene are SQVTM and ANQGSEA. This CDR3 region has 15 residues. The CDR3 DNA follows: TGCAGCGTTGAAGATTTGGGGGGGCCCGTCTATGGCTACACCTTC. Amino acid sequence: CSVEDLGGPVYGYTF.

The genes are TRBV7-9 and TRBJ1-4, with D possibly TRBD1 on 5 matching bases. The CDR3 totals 15 residues. Germline V gives CDR1 SEHNR, CDR2 FQNEAQ (reference sequence). Trimming took off 5 bases at V and 8 bases at J, with 18 bases between the two ends. CDR3: CASSDGTPAEEKLFF. The CDR3 DNA sequence: TGTGCCAGCAGCGACGGGACTCCGGCGGAAGAAAAACTGTTTTTT.

This chain links TRBV11-2 with TRBJ1-1; D possibly corresponds to TRBD1 (5 bases). V was pared by 8 bases and J by 3 bases, with 22 bases between. This CDR3 has 16 residues. CDR1 is SGHAT, CDR2 FQNNGV, per germline. CDR3 in amino acids: CASRLGPRGVDTEAFF. DNA for the CDR3: TGTGCCAGCCGACTAGGGCCGAGAGGGGTGGACACTGAAGCTTTCTTT.